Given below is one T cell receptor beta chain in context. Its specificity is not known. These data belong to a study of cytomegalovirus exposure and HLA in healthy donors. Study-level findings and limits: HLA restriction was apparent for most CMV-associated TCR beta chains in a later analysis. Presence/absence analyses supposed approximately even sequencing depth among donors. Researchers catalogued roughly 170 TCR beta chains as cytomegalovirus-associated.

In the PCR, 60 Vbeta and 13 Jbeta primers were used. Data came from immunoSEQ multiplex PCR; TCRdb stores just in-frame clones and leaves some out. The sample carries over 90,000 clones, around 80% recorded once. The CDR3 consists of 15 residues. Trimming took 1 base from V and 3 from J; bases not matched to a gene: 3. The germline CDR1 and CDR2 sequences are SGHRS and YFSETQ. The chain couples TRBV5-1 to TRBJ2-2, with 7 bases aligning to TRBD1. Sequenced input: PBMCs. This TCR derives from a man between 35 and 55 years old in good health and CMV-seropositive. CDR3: CASSLKGADTGELFF. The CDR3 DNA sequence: TGCGCCAGCAGCTTGAAGGGGGCCGACACCGGGGAGCTGTTTTTT.